Following are 28 T cell receptor beta chains from one sample sequenced in a study of CD8+CD57+ T cells in acquired aplastic anemia. Genomic DNA acted as the template from which TCR beta VDJ combination and CDR3 sequence profiling were carried out. TCRdb called the reads again in MiXCR, with one record for every CDR3 protein. The data contain about 160,000 distinct CDR3 sequences, 35% to 55% of them singletons. Sequencing was performed on sorted CD4+, CD8+, or CD8+CD57+ T cells (not recorded which) from PBMCs. These receptors were obtained from a human donor in good health.

The table lists this clonotype with many counts. In DNA, the CDR3 is TGTGCCAGCAGCTTAGTTAGGGGCCTGAAGGGGGGAAATTCACCCCTCCACTTT. Translation: CASSLVRGLKGGNSPLHF. V is TRBV13 and J is TRBJ1-6; D perhaps matches TRBD1 (6 bases). CDR3 size: 18 residues. Germline loops: CDR1 PRHDT, CDR2 FYEKMQ (reference sequence). Trimming stripped 1 base from V and 7 bases from J, with 20 bases between.

About this clonotype itself: One base away lies a much larger clone, so this may be a sequencing read error. The J gene is TRBJ2-1, the V gene TRBV12-3 or TRBV12-4; maybe TRBD1 (6 bases). The CDR3 sequence is 15 residues long. The CDR3: CTSTNRDKSYNEQFF. Here the CDR3 DNA reads TGTACCAGCACGAACCGGGACAAGTCCTACAATGAGCAGTTCTTC.

This clonotype was found many times. The J gene is TRBJ2-6, the V gene TRBV7-2; D not certain. Trimming removed 1 base at V and 12 bases at J, with 7 bases between. Germline loops: CDR1 SGHTA, CDR2 FQGNSA. This CDR3 is 12 amino acids long. The CDR3 DNA reads TGTGCCAGCAGCTTAGTAGCTGTCGTCCTGACTTTC. It encodes CASSLVAVVLTF.

This clonotype was detected many times. The J gene is TRBJ1-3, the V gene TRBV10-3, with 7 bases that match TRBD1. Germline V CDR1 and CDR2: ENHRY, SYGVKD. V gave up 4 bases and J gave up 3 bases; unmatched junction bases: 6. This CDR3 is 15 amino acids long. The DNA of the CDR3 is TGTGCCATCAGTGTCACAGGGGAGTTTGGAAACACCATATATTTT. This sequence encodes CAISVTGEFGNTIYF.

The gene calls are TRBV9 and TRBJ1-1; possible D gene TRBD1, 5 bases. CDR3 length: 13 amino acids. Germline V gives CDR1 SGDLS, CDR2 YYNGEE. The V and J ends lost 3 bases and 6 bases respectively, with 12 bases between them. CDR3 bases: TGTGCCAGCAGCGGCAGGGCCGGGGCTGAAGCTTTCTTT. As protein: CASSGRAGAEAFF.

This clonotype appeared many times. The chain links TRBV7-6 to TRBJ2-1; 10 bases are a match to TRBD2. V shed 1 base, J shed 0 bases, and the junction held 9 bases outside the gene matches. CDR1 and CDR2 from the germline V gene are SGHVS and FNYEAQ. This CDR3 is built from 19 residues. The DNA for the CDR3 is TGTGCCAGCAGCTTAGAACTAGCGGGACTCCCCAGCTCCTACAATGAGCAGTTCTTC. It codes for CASSLELAGLPSSYNEQFF.

This clonotype came up a few times. The CDR3 protein is CAWSIAGGGVEQFF. As DNA, the CDR3 is TGTGCCTGGAGTATAGCGGGAGGGGGGGTTGAGCAGTTCTTC. The chain carries TRBV30 and TRBJ2-1, with TRBD2 identical over 11 bases. The trim removed 2 bases at V and 9 bases at J, leaving 6 bases unmatched. The CDR3 runs to 14 residues. Germline CDR1 is GTSNPN and CDR2 is SVGIG (reference sequence).

The chain uses TRBV7-3 and TRBJ2-1; TRBD2 aligns across 7 bases. CDR1 is SGHTA, CDR2 FQGTGA, per germline. Unmatched junction bases numbered 3, after V lost 2 bases and J lost 8 bases. CDR3 length: 13 residues. This CDR3 is CASSLVGGYEQFF. As DNA, the CDR3 is TGTGCCAGCAGCTTAGTGGGAGGGTATGAGCAGTTCTTC.

A few counts support this clonotype. The genes are TRBV19 and TRBJ2-1; D remains ambiguous. The CDR3 spans 11 residues. With 10 bases removed from V and 5 bases from J, the gap between germline ends came to 9 bases. Germline loops: CDR1 LNHDA, CDR2 SQIVND (reference sequence). CDR3 amino acids: CAIPPHNEQFF. The CDR3 DNA is TGTGCCATCCCCCCCCACAATGAGCAGTTCTTC.

This clonotype was observed a few times. The rearrangement uses TRBV24-1 and TRBJ1-2, with 11 nucleotides matching TRBD1. The germline V gene encodes CDR1 KGHDR and CDR2 SFDVKD. There are 14 residues in the CDR3. The trim removed 4 bases at V and 6 bases at J, leaving 3 bases unmatched. This CDR3 reads CATSDGGQGDGYTF. The CDR3 DNA reads TGTGCCACCAGTGACGGGGGACAGGGGGATGGCTACACCTTC.

V is TRBV29-1 and J is TRBJ2-7; TRBD2 might be the D (5 bases). Germline V gives CDR1 SQVTM, CDR2 ANQGSEA. This CDR3 contains 14 residues. The V end lost 6 bases, the J end lost 1 base, and 16 bases lay between the germline ends. This CDR3 is CSVQPIRGSYEQYF. CDR3 DNA: TGCAGCGTCCAACCCATAAGAGGGTCCTACGAGCAGTACTTC.

The rearrangement links TRBV29-1 to TRBJ1-2; D possibly corresponds to TRBD1 (5 bases). The V and J ends lost 4 bases and 8 bases respectively, with 17 bases between them. CDR1 and CDR2 (germline): SQVTM, ANQGSEA. This CDR3 region has 13 residues. The CDR3 spells CSVGMEGLLGYTF. DNA for the CDR3: TGCAGCGTTGGTATGGAGGGACTATTAGGCTACACCTTC. The full variable domain, its missing parts supplied by reference TRBV29-1 and TRBJ1-2, is SAVISQKPSRDICQRGTSLTIQCQVDSQVTMMFWYRQQPGQSLTLIATANQGSEATYESGFVIDKFPISRPNLTFSTLTVSNMSPEDSSIYLCSVGMEGLLGYTFGSGTRLTVV.

The chain links TRBV7-6 to TRBJ1-3; D unresolved. This CDR3 region has 15 residues. Looked up from germline, CDR1 is SGHVS and CDR2 is FNYEAQ. V shed 3 bases and J shed 0 bases, with 9 bases lying between them. The CDR3 sequence is CASSFQQLSGNTIYF. The CDR3 bases are TGTGCCAGCAGCTTTCAACAGCTCTCTGGAAACACCATATATTTT.

Comment on this clonotype: With a much larger clone just one base away, this may be a read error. The chain has TRBV30 and TRBJ1-6, with D hard to call. This CDR3 has 13 residues. Trimming cost V 6 bases and J 6 bases, with 12 bases left between them. In germline, CDR1 is GTSNPN, CDR2 SVGIG (reference sequence). The DNA of the CDR3 is TGTGCCTGCACAAGGGATAGTAATTCACCCCTCCACTTT. Its translation: CACTRDSNSPLHF.

This clonotype has ten or more counts. The CDR3 protein is CSARAARSVTDTQYF. For the CDR3, the DNA is TGCAGTGCTAGGGCGGCGCGATCGGTCACAGATACGCAGTATTTT. The J gene is TRBJ2-3, the V gene TRBV20-1; D gene uncertain. Germline CDR1 DFQATT, CDR2 SNEGSKA (reference sequence). CDR3 length: 15 amino acids. Trimming took off 3 bases at V and 2 bases at J, with 15 bases between the two ends.

The rearrangement links TRBV10-1 to TRBJ2-7, with TRBD1 identical over 7 bases. The CDR3 extends over 13 amino acids. Germline trimming cut 2 bases from V and 6 bases from J; bases unmatched to any gene: 4. Germline assignment: CDR1 WNHNN and CDR2 SYGVQD (reference sequence). The CDR3 DNA reads as TGCGCCAGCAGTGAGGACAGGGTAAGCGAGCAGTACTTC. As protein: CASSEDRVSEQYF.

This clonotype came up once. The chain couples TRBV2 to TRBJ1-5, with D possibly TRBD1 on 6 matching bases. Trimming stripped 9 bases from V and 1 base from J, with 16 bases between. In germline, CDR1 is SNHLY, CDR2 FYNNEI. The CDR3 runs to 15 residues. In DNA form, the CDR3 reads TGTGCCAGTAGAACAGACAGGACGAGCAATCAGCCCCAGCATTTT. Translated, it gives CASRTDRTSNQPQHF.

The chain uses TRBV15 and TRBJ1-1; D is ambiguous. The V end lost 0 bases, the J end lost 2 bases, and 10 bases lay between the germline ends. This CDR3 region has 15 residues. From germline, CDR1 is LNHNV and CDR2 YYDKDF (reference sequence). The CDR3 nucleotides read TGTGCCACCAGCAGAGATCGGAGCCAAAACACTGAAGCTTTCTTT. Translated, it gives CATSRDRSQNTEAFF.

This clonotype was picked up many times. The chain couples TRBV30 to TRBJ2-7; 7 bases are a match to TRBD1. This CDR3 contains 14 residues. Germline CDR1 GTSNPN, CDR2 SVGIG (reference sequence). J lost 2 bases, V lost 2 bases, and 6 bases had no gene match. DNA of the CDR3: TGTGCCTGGAGTCACCTGGACAGGCCCTACGAGCAGTACTTC. Residues: CAWSHLDRPYEQYF. The complete variable domain, with remaining parts taken from reference TRBV30 and TRBJ2-7, reads SQTIHQWPATLVQPVGSPLSLECTVEGTSNPNLYWYRQAAGRGLQLLFYSVGIGQISSEVPQNLSASRPQDRQFILSSKKLLLSDSGFYLCAWSHLDRPYEQYFGPGTRLTVT.

This clonotype was counted many times. This CDR3 reads CATLHSPLHF. The CDR3 bases are TGTGCCACGTTACATTCACCCCTCCACTTT. The chain recombines TRBV2 with TRBJ1-6, with D hard to call. CDR1 SNHLY and CDR2 FYNNEI come from the germline V gene. V lost 10 bases and J lost 8, with 6 bases in between. This CDR3 is 10 amino acids long.

V and J are TRBV5-6 and TRBJ1-1; a possible D gene is TRBD1 (5 bases). Trimming stripped 0 bases from V and 8 bases from J, with 11 bases between. CDR3 length equals 13 residues. The germline V gene has CDR1 SGHDT and CDR2 YYEEEE. CDR3 in amino acids: CASSLGMGQEAFF. CDR3 bases: TGTGCCAGCAGCTTGGGGATGGGGCAGGAAGCTTTCTTT.

This chain connects TRBV19 to TRBJ1-2; D not certain. Germline assignment: CDR1 LNHDA and CDR2 SQIVND (reference sequence). The CDR3 covers 16 residues. Trimming removed 9 bases at V and 3 bases at J, with 23 bases between. CDR3 sequence reads: CARIERDKGADYGYTF. For the CDR3, the DNA is TGTGCCAGAATAGAACGGGATAAGGGAGCTGACTATGGCTACACCTTC.

This chain connects TRBV15 to TRBJ1-3; 12 bases align to TRBD1. This CDR3 spans 21 amino acids. Germline assignment: CDR1 LNHNV and CDR2 YYDKDF (reference sequence). J was trimmed by 2 bases and V by 3 bases; bases with no gene match: 17. CDR3 in amino acids: CATSSLYVGLRDRGPGNTIYF. CDR3 coding DNA: TGTGCCACCAGCAGTTTATACGTGGGTCTGCGGGACAGGGGGCCTGGAAACACCATATATTTT.

The rearrangement links TRBV7-2 to TRBJ2-5; a weak D match, TRBD2 (5 bases). Germline CDR1 and CDR2: SGHTA and FQGNSA. The CDR3 spans 13 residues. V lost 5 bases, J lost 5 bases, and 12 bases lay in between. CDR3 sequence (DNA): TGTGCCAGCAGCCGAAACTCGGGGGAGACCCAGTACTTC. It translates to CASSRNSGETQYF.

V usage is TRBV20-1 and J usage is TRBJ2-7; TRBD1 agrees at 9 bases. Trimming cost V 6 bases and J 4 bases; bases outside gene matches: 7. The CDR3 length is 13 residues. Germline V gives CDR1 DFQATT, CDR2 SNEGSKA (reference sequence). CDR3 sequence: CSARGQGGYEQYF. As DNA, the CDR3 is TGCAGTGCGCGGGGACAGGGAGGGTACGAGCAGTACTTC.

This clonotype was seen repeatedly, ten times or more. CDR3 sequence (DNA): TGTGCCAGCAGCCGACAGGGGGCCAGCACAGATACGCAGTATTTT. Translated, it gives CASSRQGASTDTQYF. V and J are TRBV11-2 and TRBJ2-3, with 10 bases lining up with TRBD1. Per the germline V gene, CDR1 is SGHAT and CDR2 is FQNNGV. V dropped 5 bases and J dropped 0; count of bases not matched to a gene: 2. This CDR3 comprises 15 residues.

This clonotype was seen a handful of times. Since a much larger clone is just one base distant, this may be a read error. The J gene is TRBJ2-1, the V gene TRBV6-4; possibly TRBD2 for D (6 bases). This CDR3 has 15 residues. Germline V gene data show CDR1 as MRHNA and CDR2 as SNTAGT. Written as DNA, the CDR3 is TGTGCCAGCAGTAAAGAGCGGATGGACTACGATGAGCAGTTCTTC. The encoded protein is CASSKERMDYDEQFF.

In its sample, this clonotype was seen a few times. The chain uses TRBV24-1 and TRBJ2-1; D is ambiguous. The CDR3 extends over 12 amino acids. V gave up 2 bases and J gave up 7 bases, with 5 bases separating them. Germline V lookup: CDR1 KGHDR, CDR2 SFDVKD. The CDR3 sequence: CATSDSRNEQFF. The CDR3 DNA sequence: TGTGCCACCAGTGATTCGAGGAATGAGCAGTTCTTC.